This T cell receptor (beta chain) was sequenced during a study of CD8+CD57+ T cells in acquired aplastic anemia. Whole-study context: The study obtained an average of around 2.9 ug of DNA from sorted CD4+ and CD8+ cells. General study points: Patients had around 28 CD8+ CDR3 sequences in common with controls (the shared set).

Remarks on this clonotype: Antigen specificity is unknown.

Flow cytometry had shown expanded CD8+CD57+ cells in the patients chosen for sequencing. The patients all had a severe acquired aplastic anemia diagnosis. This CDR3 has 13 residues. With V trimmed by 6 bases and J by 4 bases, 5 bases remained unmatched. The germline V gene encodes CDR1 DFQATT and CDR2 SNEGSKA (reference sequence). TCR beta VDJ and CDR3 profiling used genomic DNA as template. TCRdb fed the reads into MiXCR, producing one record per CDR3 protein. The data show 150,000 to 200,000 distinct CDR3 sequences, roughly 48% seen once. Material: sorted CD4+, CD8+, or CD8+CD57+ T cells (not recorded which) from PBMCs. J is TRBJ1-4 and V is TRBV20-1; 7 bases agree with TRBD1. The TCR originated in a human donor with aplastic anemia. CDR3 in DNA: TGCAGTGCGCGGGGACAGAATAATGAAAAACTGTTTTTT. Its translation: CSARGQNNEKLFF.